This TCR beta chain was sequenced for a study of CD8 T cells in ankylosing spondylitis. Findings and caveats of the study: Earlier reports found some motif variants in synovial fluid and blood in reactive arthritis. A CD8+ phenotype characterized the disease-linked clones, which were relatively rare in peripheral blood. From matched ankylosing spondylitis synovial fluid, disease-linked clones were reportedly recovered at significantly enriched levels. Within ankylosing spondylitis blood, a TCR beta motif made up of seven to nine highly homologous variants appeared to be characteristic.

Using quantitative 5'-RACE with molecular barcodes, the authors made TCR beta libraries. TCRdb used MiXCR to reprocess the 5' RACE reads, holding one entry per CDR3 protein. The sample includes 400,000 to 450,000 distinct CDR3 sequences, approximately 17% seen only once; the top ten take under 1.2%. CDR1 is SGHAT, CDR2 FQNNGV, per germline. The CDR3 is 14 residues long. The V and J ends lost 7 bases and 5 bases respectively, with 15 bases between them. As regards this clonotype: What it binds is not known.

This clonotype originated in a male donor with ankylosing spondylitis. This chain joins TRBV11-2 and TRBJ2-1; possible D gene TRBD2, 5 bases. Input material: blood, either unsorted or a sorted T cell fraction (not recorded which). The CDR3 spells CASIAGQRNNEQFF. The DNA for the CDR3 is TGTGCCAGCATCGCGGGTCAGCGGAACAATGAGCAGTTCTTC. Together with reference TRBV11-2 and TRBJ2-1, the CDR3 gives the full variable domain: EAGVAQSPRYKIIEKRQSVAFWCNPISGHATLYWYQQILGQGPKLLIQFQNNGVVDDSQLPKDRFSAERLKGVDSTLKIQPAKLEDSAVYLCASIAGQRNNEQFFGPGTRLTVL.